This record concerns one T cell receptor (beta chain) sequence. The antigen remains unidentified. Sequencing used immunoSEQ multiplex PCR; TCRdb keeps in-frame clones, though not all of them. Among about 74,000 clones, 84% were seen once, and the ten largest hold 1.3%. V lost 6 bases and J lost 6, with 18 bases in between. The CDR3 runs 14 residues. The germline gives CDR1 MNHNY, CDR2 SVGAGI (reference sequence). The sample belongs to a study of T cells in localized non-small cell lung cancer. Study-wide points: Of the tissues analyzed, uninvolved adjacent lung showed maximal T cell clonality, greater than tumor.

The receptor's source is a female donor of 60 years or more with stage I lung adenocarcinoma. Here the sequenced sample was peripheral blood, taken before any cancer treatment. V gene TRBV6-6 combines with J gene TRBJ2-7; TRBD1 might be the D (5 bases). CDR3 sequence: CASRPSQGVREQYF. Written as DNA, the CDR3 is TGTGCCAGCAGGCCCTCCCAGGGTGTTCGCGAGCAGTACTTC.